This T cell receptor (beta chain) was sequenced in a study of cytomegalovirus exposure and HLA in healthy donors. The PCR was carried out with 60 Vbeta primers and 13 Jbeta primers. The table came from immunoSEQ multiplex PCR; TCRdb's copy has only in-frame clones and leaves some out. This sample has 95,000 to 150,000 clones; approximately 80% occur once, and the top ten carry about 2%. V dropped 2 bases and J dropped 1 base, with 8 bases sitting between them. Germline-derived CDR1 and CDR2 are KGHSH and LQKENI. The CDR3 length is 14 residues. The TCR was taken from a middle-aged man in good health and CMV-seronegative. Sample: PBMCs. V usage is TRBV18 and J usage is TRBJ1-1; perhaps TRBD1 as D (5 bases). CDR3 DNA: TGTGCCAGCTCACCAATACAGGAGAACACTGAAGCTTTCTTT. Translated: CASSPIQENTEAFF.